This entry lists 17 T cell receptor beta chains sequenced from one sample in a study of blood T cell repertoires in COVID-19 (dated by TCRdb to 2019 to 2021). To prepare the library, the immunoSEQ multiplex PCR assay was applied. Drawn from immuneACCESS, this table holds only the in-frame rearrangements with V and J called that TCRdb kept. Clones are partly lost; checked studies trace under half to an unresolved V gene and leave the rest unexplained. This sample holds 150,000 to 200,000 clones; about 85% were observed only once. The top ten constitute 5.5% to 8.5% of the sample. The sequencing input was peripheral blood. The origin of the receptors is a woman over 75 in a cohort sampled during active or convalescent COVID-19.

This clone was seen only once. The CDR3 is CASSQSIRGRAQPQHF. For the CDR3, the DNA is TGCGCCAGCAGTCAATCGATCCGCGGCAGGGCCCAGCCCCAGCATTTT. The rearrangement uses TRBV23-1 and TRBJ1-5; D is perhaps TRBD1 (5 bases). TRBV23-1 carries the ORF label, with uncertain function. This CDR3 region has 16 residues. Deletions cut 0 bases from V and 7 bases from J, with 16 bases between.

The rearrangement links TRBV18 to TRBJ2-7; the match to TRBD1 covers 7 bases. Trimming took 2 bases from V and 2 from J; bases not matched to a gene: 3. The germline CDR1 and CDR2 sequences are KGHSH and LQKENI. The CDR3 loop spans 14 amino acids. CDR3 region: CASSPVQGAYEQYV. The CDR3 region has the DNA TGTGCCAGCTCACCAGTCCAGGGGGCCTACGAGCAGTACGTC.

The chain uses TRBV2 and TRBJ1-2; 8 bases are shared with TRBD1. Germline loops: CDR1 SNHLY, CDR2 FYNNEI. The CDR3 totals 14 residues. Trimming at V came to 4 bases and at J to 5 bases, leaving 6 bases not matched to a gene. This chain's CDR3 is CASSGQGASYGYTF. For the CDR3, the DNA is TGTGCCAGCAGTGGTCAGGGGGCTAGTTATGGCTACACCTTC.

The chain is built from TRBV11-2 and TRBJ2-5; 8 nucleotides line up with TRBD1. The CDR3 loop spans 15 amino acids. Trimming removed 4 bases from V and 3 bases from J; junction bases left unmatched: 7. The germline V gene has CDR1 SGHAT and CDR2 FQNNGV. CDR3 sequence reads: CASSSLPGGEETQYF. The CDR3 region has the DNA TGTGCCAGCAGCTCCCTTCCAGGGGGCGAAGAGACCCAGTACTTC.

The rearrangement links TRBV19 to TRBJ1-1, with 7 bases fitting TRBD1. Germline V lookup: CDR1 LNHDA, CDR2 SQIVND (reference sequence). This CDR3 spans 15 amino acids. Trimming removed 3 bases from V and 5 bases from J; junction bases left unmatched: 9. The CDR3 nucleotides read TGTGCCAGTAGTATCCGGACAGGATTAAGGACTGAAGCTTTCTTT. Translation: CASSIRTGLRTEAFF.

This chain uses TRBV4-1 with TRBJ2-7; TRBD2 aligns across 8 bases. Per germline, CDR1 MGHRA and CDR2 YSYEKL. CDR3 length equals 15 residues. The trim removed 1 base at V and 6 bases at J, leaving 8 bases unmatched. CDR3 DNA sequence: TGCGCCAGCAGCCAAGTTCCGGGGGGGCGGGTCGAGCAGTACTTC. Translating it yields CASSQVPGGRVEQYF.

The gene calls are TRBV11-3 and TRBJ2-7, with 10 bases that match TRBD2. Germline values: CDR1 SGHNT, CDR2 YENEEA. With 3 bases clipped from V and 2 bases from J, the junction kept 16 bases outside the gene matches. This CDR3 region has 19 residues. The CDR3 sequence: CASSFGAGGASGSTYEQYV. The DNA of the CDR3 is TGTGCCAGCAGCTTCGGGGCAGGGGGTGCTAGCGGGAGTACCTACGAGCAGTACGTC.

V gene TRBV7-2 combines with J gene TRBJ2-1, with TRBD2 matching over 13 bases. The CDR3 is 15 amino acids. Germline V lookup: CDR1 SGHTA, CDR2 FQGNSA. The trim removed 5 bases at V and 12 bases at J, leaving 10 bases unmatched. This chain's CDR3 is CASSTRTSGSARQFF. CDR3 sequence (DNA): TGTGCCAGCAGCACTCGGACTAGCGGGAGCGCCAGGCAGTTCTTC.

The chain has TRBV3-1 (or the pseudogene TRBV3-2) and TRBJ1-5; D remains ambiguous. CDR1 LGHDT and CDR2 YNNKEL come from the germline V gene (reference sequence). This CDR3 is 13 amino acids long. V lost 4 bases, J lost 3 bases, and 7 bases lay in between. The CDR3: CASSPQDNQPQHF. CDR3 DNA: TGTGCCAGCAGCCCCCAGGACAATCAGCCCCAGCATTTT.

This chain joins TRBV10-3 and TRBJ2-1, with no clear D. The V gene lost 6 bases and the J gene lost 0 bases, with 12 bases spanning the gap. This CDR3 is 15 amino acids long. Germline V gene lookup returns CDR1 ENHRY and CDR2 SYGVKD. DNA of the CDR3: TGTGCCATCAGCCGAGACAATCCCTCCTACAATGAGCAGTTCTTC. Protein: CAISRDNPSYNEQFF.

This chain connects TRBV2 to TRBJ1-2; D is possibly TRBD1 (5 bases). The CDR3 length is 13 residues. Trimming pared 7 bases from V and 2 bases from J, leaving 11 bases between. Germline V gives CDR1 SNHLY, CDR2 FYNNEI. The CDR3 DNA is TGTGCCAGCAACAACCGGGGGAACTATGGCTACACCTTC. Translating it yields CASNNRGNYGYTF.

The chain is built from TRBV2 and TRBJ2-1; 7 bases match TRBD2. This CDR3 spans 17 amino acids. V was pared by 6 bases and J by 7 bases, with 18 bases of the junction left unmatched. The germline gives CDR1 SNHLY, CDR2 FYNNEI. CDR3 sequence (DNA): TGTGCCAGCAGCCCCACCGGAGGGCGGGGGATGGGAAATGAGCAGTTCTTC. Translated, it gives CASSPTGGRGMGNEQFF. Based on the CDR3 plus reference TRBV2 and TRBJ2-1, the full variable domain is EPEVTQTPSHQVTQMGQEVILRCVPISNHLYFYWYRQILGQKVEFLVSFYNNEISEKSEIFDDQFSVERPDGSNFTLKIRSTKLEDSAMYFCASSPTGGRGMGNEQFFGPGTRLTVL.

CDR3 region: CASSSRGQYNEQFF. The CDR3 nucleotides are TGTGCCAGCAGCTCACGAGGACAGTACAATGAGCAGTTCTTC. The chain couples TRBV7-2 to TRBJ2-1; D perhaps matches TRBD1 (6 bases). This CDR3 region has 14 residues. Trimming took off 4 bases at V and 4 bases at J, with 11 bases between the two ends. Germline V lookup: CDR1 SGHTA, CDR2 FQGNSA.

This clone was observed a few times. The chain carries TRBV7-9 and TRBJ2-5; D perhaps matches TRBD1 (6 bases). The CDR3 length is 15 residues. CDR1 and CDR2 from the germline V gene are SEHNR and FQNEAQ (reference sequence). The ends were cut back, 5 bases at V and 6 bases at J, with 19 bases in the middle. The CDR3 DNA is TGTGCCAGCAGCCCTCCCTACAGGGTCGGACAGACCCAGTACTTC. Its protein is CASSPPYRVGQTQYF. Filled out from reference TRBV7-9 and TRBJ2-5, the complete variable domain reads DTGVSQNPRHKITKRGQNVTFRCDPISEHNRLYWYRQTLGQGPEFLTYFQNEAQLEKSRLLSDRFSAERPKGSFSTLEIQRTEQGDSAMYLCASSPPYRVGQTQYFGPGTRLLVL.

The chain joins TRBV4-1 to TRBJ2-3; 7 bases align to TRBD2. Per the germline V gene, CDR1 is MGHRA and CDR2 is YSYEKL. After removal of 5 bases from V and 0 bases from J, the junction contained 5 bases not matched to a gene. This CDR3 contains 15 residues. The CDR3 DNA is TGCGCCAGCAGCAGGGCGGGAGCTAGCACAGATACGCAGTATTTT. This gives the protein CASSRAGASTDTQYF.

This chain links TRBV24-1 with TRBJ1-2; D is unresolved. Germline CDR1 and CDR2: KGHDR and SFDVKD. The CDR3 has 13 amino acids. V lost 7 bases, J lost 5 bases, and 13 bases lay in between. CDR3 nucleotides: TGTGCCACCAGCGGGGAAAGGAATTATGGCTACACCTTC. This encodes CATSGERNYGYTF.

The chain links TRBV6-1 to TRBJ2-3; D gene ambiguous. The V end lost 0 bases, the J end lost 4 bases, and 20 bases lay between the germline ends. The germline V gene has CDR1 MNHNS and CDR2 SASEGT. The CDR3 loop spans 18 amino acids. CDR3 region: CASSEALFSPSSADTQYF. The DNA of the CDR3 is TGTGCCAGCAGTGAAGCGCTCTTTTCCCCTAGTTCGGCAGATACGCAGTATTTT.